This passage covers 25 T cell receptor beta chains from one sample sequenced in a study of human T cells and chemical hapten exposure listed by TCRdb under 2021. The library was produced with RACE. TCRdb shows the sequencer as NextSeq 500. The public sequencing data were trimmed at Q25 with fastp and processed into clonotypes with MiXCR by TCRdb, which kept only in-frame beta chains. Rows merge per CDR3 protein into single entries with the most common DNA and genes. The sample profile shows about 80,000 distinct CDR3 sequences; roughly 10% of them were found once. Roughly 2.3% of the sample is held by the ten biggest clonotypes. The label giving this sample's time point can be read as: patch test 2, 6 weeks after DPC sensitization. The treatment or condition label of this sample denotes: therapeutic diphenylcyclopropenone sensitization with weekly scalp DPC. The source material was whole blood, sampled in connection with sensitization to the hapten diphenylcyclopropenone (DPC). Receptors were obtained from a woman aged 25 to 39 with alopecia areata. Some clones in this sample may be carry-over from other donors' samples.

This clonotype occurred many times. V gene TRBV5-4 combines with J gene TRBJ2-7; D call uncertain. Trimming removed 5 bases from V and 2 bases from J, with 17 bases in between. CDR3 length equals 15 residues. Germline values: CDR1 SGHNT, CDR2 YYREEE (reference sequence). The CDR3 coding sequence is TGTGCCAGCAGTTCTCCGGGCCGGACGCCCTACGAGCAGTACTTC. Translating it yields CASSSPGRTPYEQYF.

This clonotype was picked up many times. J is TRBJ1-1 and V is TRBV5-8, with no clear D. CDR1 and CDR2 (germline): SGHTS, YDEGEE. This CDR3 contains 14 residues. The germline V and J ends were trimmed by 2 bases and 1 base, with 9 bases remaining between them. CDR3 nucleotides: TGTGCCAGCAGCTTATGGCACAGGAACACTGAAGCTTTCTTT. It yields the protein CASSLWHRNTEAFF.

This chain joins TRBV10-1 and TRBJ2-5; D not certain. Germline-derived CDR1 and CDR2 are WNHNN and SYGVQD (reference sequence). Trimming removed 9 bases from V and 7 bases from J, with 9 bases in between. The CDR3 contains 10 residues. CDR3 region: CARTHATQYF. The CDR3 DNA sequence: TGCGCCAGGACGCATGCGACCCAGTACTTC.

The chain uses TRBV28 and TRBJ1-4; D call uncertain. The germline CDR1 and CDR2 sequences are MDHEN and SYDVKM. The CDR3 runs 15 residues. Trimming removed 2 bases from V and 1 base from J, with 8 bases in between. CDR3 region: CASSLHTVTNEKLFF. The CDR3 coding sequence is TGTGCCAGCAGTTTACACACAGTAACTAATGAAAAACTGTTTTTT.

This clonotype was seen only a few times. The chain carries TRBV12-3 or TRBV12-4 and TRBJ2-3; TRBD2 aligns across 8 bases. This CDR3 spans 14 amino acids. The J segment lost 5 bases and the V segment lost 3 bases, leaving 4 bases of the junction unmatched. CDR3 coding DNA: TGTGCCAGCAGTTTTAGCGGGAAGGAAGATACGCAGTATTTT. Translation: CASSFSGKEDTQYF.

This clonotype was observed many times. The rearrangement joins TRBV20-1 to TRBJ1-4; D is unresolved. This CDR3 contains 12 residues. The V gene lost 3 bases and the J gene lost 5 bases, with 7 bases spanning the gap. From germline, CDR1 is DFQATT and CDR2 SNEGSKA (reference sequence). The CDR3 DNA follows: TGCAGTGCTAGTCGCTCAAATGAAAAACTGTTTTTT. It is translated as CSASRSNEKLFF.

This clonotype has a count of ten or more. The chain uses TRBV10-3 and TRBJ2-1, with a weak D call TRBD2 (6 bases). From germline, CDR1 is ENHRY and CDR2 SYGVKD. CDR3 size: 15 residues. V lost 3 bases to trimming and J lost 6 bases, with 15 bases between them. CDR3 in amino acids: CAISDRRLASNEQFF. DNA of the CDR3: TGTGCCATCAGTGATAGGAGGCTAGCGTCCAATGAGCAGTTCTTC.

This clonotype was detected many times. The gene calls are TRBV4-3 and TRBJ1-6; D is unclear. Per the germline V gene, CDR1 is LGHNA and CDR2 is YSLEER. The CDR3 covers 13 residues. Trimming stripped 0 bases from V and 8 bases from J, with 5 bases between. The CDR3 DNA reads as TGCGCCAGCAGCCAAGATCCTGATTCACCCCTCCACTTT. Residues: CASSQDPDSPLHF.

There are many counts of this clonotype. V and J are TRBV6-6 and TRBJ2-3; TRBD2 matches at 11 bases. CDR1 and CDR2 from the germline V gene are MNHNY and SVGAGI (reference sequence). The CDR3 extends over 19 amino acids. V dropped 8 bases and J dropped 4; count of bases not matched to a gene: 20. This CDR3 reads CASPPGLAGGDSLADTQYF. The CDR3 nucleotides read TGTGCCAGCCCCCCGGGGCTAGCGGGAGGTGATTCATTGGCAGATACGCAGTATTTT.

Many counts were recorded for this clonotype. The chain uses TRBV9 and TRBJ2-3; D unclear. The germline CDR1 and CDR2 sequences are SGDLS and YYNGEE. This CDR3 has 14 residues. V lost 0 bases and J 1 base, leaving 6 bases between the germline ends. The CDR3 loop reads CASSVESGTDTQYF. Here the CDR3 DNA reads TGTGCCAGCAGCGTAGAGTCAGGCACAGATACGCAGTATTTT.

V is TRBV5-6 and J is TRBJ2-1, with D unresolved. Germline V gene sequence: CDR1 SGHDT, CDR2 YYEEEE. The CDR3 spans 14 residues. V dropped 0 bases and J dropped 11 bases, with 15 bases sitting between them. CDR3 protein: CASSLGNGLPQQFF. CDR3 bases: TGTGCCAGCAGCTTGGGGAACGGGCTCCCCCAGCAGTTCTTC.

Ten or more counts support this clonotype. CDR3 sequence (DNA): TGTGCCAGTACAGGGGGGAGACAAGAGACCCAGTACTTC. Encoded protein: CASTGGRQETQYF. The genes are TRBV7-6 and TRBJ2-5; TRBD1 matches 8 bases. There are 13 residues in the CDR3. Per germline, CDR1 SGHVS and CDR2 FNYEAQ. J lost 2 bases, V lost 9 bases, and 5 bases had no gene match.

This clonotype was seen many times. This chain connects TRBV7-8 to TRBJ2-1; 8 bases match TRBD2. This CDR3 has 18 residues. Germline loops: CDR1 SGHVS, CDR2 FQNEAQ. Unmatched junction bases numbered 10, after V lost 3 bases and J lost 0 bases. CDR3 bases: TGTGCCAGCAGCTTCCACCCGACTAGCGTTAACTCCTACAATGAGCAGTTCTTC. Its protein product is CASSFHPTSVNSYNEQFF.

This chain links TRBV2 with TRBJ1-2; D may be TRBD1 (5 bases). V lost 2 bases and J 8 bases, leaving 24 bases between the germline ends. The CDR3 loop spans 17 amino acids. Germline values: CDR1 SNHLY, CDR2 FYNNEI. CDR3 bases: TGTGCCAGCAGTGAAAAGGGGCCAGGCGTACTCACTGAGGGCTACACCTTC. Protein product: CASSEKGPGVLTEGYTF.

This clonotype was picked up a small number of times. This chain joins TRBV12-3 or TRBV12-4 and TRBJ1-1; D possibly corresponds to TRBD1 (5 bases). This CDR3 region has 13 residues. V shed 5 bases and J shed 4 bases, with 11 bases lying between them. The CDR3 sequence: CASSQTGGTEAFF. In DNA, the CDR3 is TGTGCCAGCAGTCAGACCGGGGGCACTGAAGCTTTCTTT.

The J gene is TRBJ1-1, the V gene TRBV3-2; TRBD1, the table's D call, lacks a check against the DNA. TRBV3-2 is noted as a pseudogene. The CDR3 is made up of 18 amino acids. The CDR3, as DNA: TGTGCCAGCAGCCCCCCATTTTCGAGGACAGGGTGGTGGGCTGAAGCTTTCTTT. Its translation is CASSPPFSRTGWWAEAFF.

This clonotype has just a few counts. The CDR3 protein is CSVGQGLHEQYF. The CDR3, as DNA: TGCAGCGTTGGTCAGGGGTTACACGAGCAGTACTTC. The chain uses TRBV29-1 and TRBJ2-7, with a weak D call TRBD1 (6 bases). CDR3 size: 12 residues. Trimming pared 4 bases from V and 5 bases from J, leaving 12 bases between. The germline V gene encodes CDR1 SQVTM and CDR2 ANQGSEA.

The chain combines TRBV29-1 with TRBJ2-3, with 9 bases matching TRBD2. In germline, CDR1 is SQVTM, CDR2 ANQGSEA. Trimming removed 7 bases from V and 3 bases from J; junction bases left unmatched: 8. The CDR3 is made up of 14 amino acids. The CDR3 is CSATPSGETDTQYF. As DNA, the CDR3 is TGCAGCGCCACCCCTAGCGGGGAAACAGATACGCAGTATTTT.

The sample holds a few counts of this clonotype. The chain uses TRBV5-4 and TRBJ1-1; D is unclear. V lost 4 bases, J lost 1 base, and 17 bases lay in between. Germline V gene data show CDR1 as SGHNT and CDR2 as YYREEE (reference sequence). The CDR3 contains 16 residues. The CDR3 DNA reads as TGTGCCAGCAGCCAAATGCGGGGAACGTCGAACACTGAAGCTTTCTTT. This gives the protein CASSQMRGTSNTEAFF.

This clonotype was counted at least ten times. The chain joins TRBV6-2 or TRBV6-3 to TRBJ2-2, with TRBD1 identical over 9 bases. V shed 7 bases and J 4 bases; nucleotides not matched to a gene: 10. CDR1 MNHEY and CDR2 SVGEGT come from the germline V gene. The CDR3 spans 16 residues. The CDR3, as DNA: TGTGCCAGCAAAGGGGACAGGGCCCCGAGCACCGGGGAGCTGTTTTTT. Residues: CASKGDRAPSTGELFF.

In its sample, this clonotype was seen a few times. The rearrangement uses TRBV12-3 or TRBV12-4 and TRBJ1-5, with 9 bases that match TRBD1. The CDR3 is made up of 16 amino acids. V was clipped by 3 bases and J by 5 bases; unmatched bases: 8. Here the CDR3 DNA reads TGTGCCAGCAGTTTGGCACCCGGGACAGGGTATCAGCCCCAGCATTTT. Protein: CASSLAPGTGYQPQHF.

In its sample, this clonotype was seen many times. This chain links TRBV7-6 with TRBJ1-1; 9 nucleotides match TRBD1. Germline V gives CDR1 SGHVS, CDR2 FNYEAQ. CDR3 length: 15 residues. The V gene end was trimmed by 4 bases and the J gene end by 3 bases; junction bases not matched to a gene: 6. CDR3 nucleotides: TGTGCCAGCAGCTCTGGACAGGGGAGAGACACTGAAGCTTTCTTT. Translation gives CASSSGQGRDTEAFF.

V is TRBV5-4 and J is TRBJ2-7; 8 bases align to TRBD2. Germline values: CDR1 SGHNT, CDR2 YYREEE (reference sequence). The trim removed 1 base at V and 5 bases at J, leaving 2 bases unmatched. CDR3 length: 13 amino acids. The chain's CDR3 is CASSLSGSDEQYF. The CDR3, as DNA: TGTGCCAGCAGCTTGAGCGGGAGTGACGAGCAGTACTTC.

This clonotype was observed a few times. The chain combines TRBV15 with TRBJ1-6; TRBD1 might be the D (5 bases). CDR1 LNHNV and CDR2 YYDKDF come from the germline V gene (reference sequence). V lost 1 base to trimming and J lost 8 bases, with 6 bases between them. The CDR3 length is 13 residues. This CDR3 is CATSRVGDSPLHF. The DNA of the CDR3 is TGTGCCACCAGCAGAGTGGGGGATTCACCCCTCCACTTT.

This clonotype was seen only a few times. V and J are TRBV12-3 or TRBV12-4 and TRBJ1-1, with a tentative D call TRBD1 (6 bases). With 7 bases removed from V and 6 bases from J, the gap between germline ends came to 18 bases. CDR3 length equals 14 residues. CDR3 DNA: TGTGCCAGCACCCCACAGGCGGGGGGCGCTGAAGCTTTCTTT. This codes for CASTPQAGGAEAFF.